The 31 T cell receptor beta chains below all came from one sample that was sequenced in a study of T cells in Graves' hyperthyroidism and ophthalmopathy. TCR beta CDR3 region amplification was performed from RNA transcripts. First-round RT-PCR of the TCR CDR3 relied on the HTBI primer set. MiXCR, run by TCRdb on the multiplex PCR reads, gives a single entry per CDR3 protein. This sample yields fewer than 350,000 distinct CDR3 sequences, of which 15% to 20% are seen a single time; roughly 49% belongs to the top ten. Sequencing was done on a sample of blood. These receptors were obtained from a woman aged 45-60 years with Graves' hyperthyroidism.

This clonotype was counted only a few times. The chain has TRBV2 and TRBJ1-2, with TRBD1 identical over 12 bases. CDR3 length: 14 amino acids. CDR1 SNHLY and CDR2 FYNNEI come from the germline V gene. V trimming: 6 bases; J trimming: 8 bases; junction bases outside the gene matches: 7. Here the CDR3 reads CASRAGTGGEGYTF. The CDR3 DNA sequence: TGTGCCAGCAGGGCCGGGACAGGGGGCGAAGGCTACACCTTC.

The chain combines TRBV7-2 with TRBJ2-1; TRBD2 matches 10 bases. CDR1 and CDR2 from the germline V gene are SGHTA and FQGNSA. The CDR3 extends over 17 amino acids. The J segment lost 2 bases and the V segment lost 1 base, leaving 5 bases of the junction unmatched. CDR3: CASSLVGLADTYNEQFF. DNA of the CDR3: TGTGCCAGCAGCTTAGTAGGACTAGCGGATACCTACAATGAGCAGTTCTTC.

The chain employs TRBV27 and TRBJ1-2; no reliable D call. Trimming took 8 bases from V and 7 from J, leaving 11 bases between them. Germline CDR1 and CDR2: MNHEY and SMNVEV (reference sequence). The CDR3 extends over 11 amino acids. The CDR3 DNA reads as TGTGCCAGCGGCTCCTTAGGTGGCTACACCTTC. This gives the protein CASGSLGGYTF.

This clonotype was recorded a few times. This chain uses TRBV28 with TRBJ2-4; 8 bases fit TRBD2. This CDR3 has 15 amino acids. V lost 2 bases to trimming and J lost 1 base; unmatched junction nucleotides: 1. CDR1 MDHEN and CDR2 SYDVKM come from the germline V gene. The CDR3 loop reads CASSLGGRAKNIQYF. The DNA for the CDR3 is TGTGCCAGCAGTTTAGGCGGGAGGGCCAAAAACATTCAGTACTTC. Based on the CDR3 plus reference TRBV28 and TRBJ2-4, the full variable domain is DVKVTQSSRYLVKRTGEKVFLECVQDMDHENMFWYRQDPGLGLRLIYFSYDVKMKEKGDIPEGYSVSREKKERFSLILESASTNQTSMYLCASSLGGRAKNIQYFGAGTRLSVL.

Only a few counts were recorded for this clonotype. The gene calls are TRBV27 and TRBJ2-3; no firm D call. CDR1 is MNHEY and CDR2 is SMNVEV in the germline V gene (reference sequence). This CDR3 comprises 15 residues. V was cut by 4 bases and J by 1 base, with 12 bases left in between. The CDR3 DNA is TGTGCCAGCAGTTCCCTAACTACCGGCACAGATACGCAGTATTTT. Translating gives CASSSLTTGTDTQYF.

This clonotype was found a few times. The chain combines TRBV20-1 with TRBJ2-2; unclear D gene. The CDR3 has 15 residues. Trimming removed 6 bases from V and 3 bases from J, with 17 bases in between. The germline CDR1 and CDR2 sequences are DFQATT and SNEGSKA (reference sequence). The DNA of the CDR3 is TGCAGTGCCGCGACCCCAGCTACATACACCGGGGAGCTGTTTTTT. This encodes CSAATPATYTGELFF.

The CDR3 nucleotides read TGTGCCAGCAGCGCTCCCGATAACTATGGCTACACCTTC. Translating gives CASSAPDNYGYTF. The chain combines TRBV28 with TRBJ1-2, with D uncertain. Trimming left V 6 bases short and J 1 base short, with 9 bases between. This CDR3 is built from 13 residues. Germline lookup yields CDR1 MDHEN and CDR2 SYDVKM.

The chain links TRBV6-1 to TRBJ1-3; unclear D gene. V lost 7 bases to trimming and J lost 0 bases, with 13 bases between them. The germline gives CDR1 MNHNS, CDR2 SASEGT. The CDR3 has 15 residues. The CDR3 coding sequence is TGTGCCAGCAAGAGAGACCCAAACTCTGGAAACACCATATATTTT. Residues: CASKRDPNSGNTIYF.

A few counts support this clonotype. V and J are TRBV10-3 and TRBJ2-3; D unresolved. This CDR3 comprises 13 residues. Trimming stripped 5 bases from V and 0 bases from J, with 6 bases between. Per germline, CDR1 ENHRY and CDR2 SYGVKD. CDR3: CAISWSSTDTQYF. Written as DNA, the CDR3 is TGTGCCATCAGTTGGTCTAGCACAGATACGCAGTATTTT.

This clonotype was seen at least ten times. V gene TRBV6-2 or TRBV6-3 combines with J gene TRBJ2-7, with D perhaps matching TRBD2 (5 bases). Germline V gives CDR1 MNHEY, CDR2 SVGEGT. CDR3 length: 14 amino acids. Trimming took 7 bases from V and 0 from J, leaving 13 bases between them. Written as DNA, the CDR3 is TGTGCCAGCACCCCGGACTTAAGCTCCTACGAGCAGTACTTC. Its protein product is CASTPDLSSYEQYF.

The chain recombines TRBV7-3 with TRBJ2-1; 10 bases line up with TRBD2. The CDR3 contains 15 residues. The junction had 5 bases not matched to a gene; V was cut back by 3 bases and J by 6 bases. Germline V gene sequence: CDR1 SGHTA, CDR2 FQGTGA. The CDR3 reads CASSFSLAGVNEQFF. The CDR3 coding sequence is TGTGCCAGCAGCTTTAGTCTAGCGGGAGTCAATGAGCAGTTCTTC.

The table lists this clonotype with many counts. CDR3 sequence (DNA): TGTGCCAGCACCAAAGGGGGGTCAGATACGCAGTATTTT. This encodes CASTKGGSDTQYF. V gene TRBV28 combines with J gene TRBJ2-3; D may correspond to TRBD1 or TRBD2 (6 bases each). Germline V lookup: CDR1 MDHEN, CDR2 SYDVKM. Trimming took off 7 bases at V and 4 bases at J, with 12 bases between the two ends. The CDR3 has 13 residues.

This clonotype was seen only a few times. V is TRBV6-1 and J is TRBJ2-7; maybe TRBD1 (6 bases). The CDR3 has 14 amino acids. Per the germline V gene, CDR1 is MNHNS and CDR2 is SASEGT. V was shortened by 6 bases and J by 3 bases, with 15 bases between the two germline ends. CDR3 sequence reads: CASSVDSQIYEQYV. CDR3 sequence (DNA): TGTGCCAGCAGCGTGGACAGTCAGATCTACGAGCAGTACGTC.

The gene calls are TRBV12-3 or TRBV12-4 and TRBJ2-1; TRBD1 matches 8 bases. The CDR3 is made up of 15 amino acids. V shed 6 bases, J shed 1 base, and the junction held 5 bases outside the gene matches. The CDR3 nucleotides read TGTGCCAGCAGGCTCCGACAGGGGTCCTACAATGAGCAGTTCTTC. This translates into CASRLRQGSYNEQFF.

The V call is TRBV25-1, the J call TRBJ1-5; 10 nucleotides match TRBD1. Trimming took 6 bases from V and 5 from J; bases not matched to a gene: 7. This CDR3 comprises 15 residues. Germline V gene lookup returns CDR1 MGHDK and CDR2 SYGVNS. CDR3 region: CASSRRDRGDQPQHF. CDR3 bases: TGTGCCAGCAGCCGAAGGGACAGGGGAGATCAGCCCCAGCATTTT.

This clonotype was recorded many times. The CDR3 protein is CAWSVTGRGIHEQFF. CDR3 in DNA: TGTGCCTGGAGTGTAACGGGGAGAGGGATCCATGAGCAGTTCTTC. The chain joins TRBV30 to TRBJ2-1; a weak D match, TRBD2 (5 bases). Germline V lookup: CDR1 GTSNPN, CDR2 SVGIG (reference sequence). This CDR3 spans 15 amino acids. V lost 0 bases, J lost 8 bases, and 17 bases lay in between.

This clonotype has ten or more counts. The genes are TRBV30 and TRBJ2-5, with TRBD1 matching 9 bases. CDR1 and CDR2 (germline): GTSNPN, SVGIG (reference sequence). The CDR3 runs to 13 residues. V dropped 2 bases and J dropped 5; count of bases not matched to a gene: 3. CDR3: CAWSSDRGETQYF. The CDR3 nucleotides are TGTGCCTGGAGTTCGGACAGGGGTGAGACCCAGTACTTC.

This clonotype was picked up a small number of times. The rearrangement uses TRBV20-1 and TRBJ2-1; possible D gene TRBD1, 6 bases. V lost 3 bases, J lost 7 bases, and 16 bases lay in between. In germline, CDR1 is DFQATT, CDR2 SNEGSKA (reference sequence). This CDR3 comprises 14 residues. In DNA, the CDR3 is TGCAGTGCTAGGACTCAGGGGTTATGGAATGAGCAGTTCTTC. Encoded protein: CSARTQGLWNEQFF.

The chain carries TRBV12-3 or TRBV12-4 and TRBJ1-5, with 8 bases aligning to TRBD1. CDR3 length equals 14 residues. With 5 bases clipped from V and 6 bases from J, the junction kept 6 bases outside the gene matches. In DNA form, the CDR3 reads TGTGCCAGCAGTCTGGACAGGGTCGCTCAGCCCCAGCATTTT. Its protein is CASSLDRVAQPQHF.

J is TRBJ1-4 and V is TRBV5-1, with 7 bases matching TRBD1. J gave up 5 bases and V 4 bases, and 5 bases lay outside the gene matches. Germline-derived CDR1 and CDR2 are SGHRS and YFSETQ. The length of the CDR3 is 14 residues. The CDR3 spells CASSLRDSNEKLFF. The DNA of the CDR3 is TGCGCCAGCAGCCTCAGGGACAGCAATGAAAAACTGTTTTTT.

This clonotype was recorded at least ten times. The chain joins TRBV29-1 to TRBJ2-7; TRBD2 might be the D (5 bases). This CDR3 region has 14 residues. CDR1 is SQVTM, CDR2 ANQGSEA, per germline. With 3 bases removed from V and 0 bases from J, the gap between germline ends came to 12 bases. CDR3 loop: CSVDGGSSSYEQYF. The CDR3 DNA follows: TGCAGCGTTGACGGCGGGTCCTCCTCCTACGAGCAGTACTTC.

In this sample, this clonotype turned up a few times. The chain is built from TRBV20-1 and TRBJ2-7; possibly TRBD2 for D (6 bases). Germline V gene sequence: CDR1 DFQATT, CDR2 SNEGSKA (reference sequence). The CDR3 runs 13 residues. CDR3: CSGIRDLPYEQYF. The CDR3 bases are TGCAGCGGAATCCGGGACTTGCCATACGAGCAGTACTTC.

V usage is TRBV28 and J usage is TRBJ2-1; D might be TRBD1 or TRBD2, each matching 5 bases. V shed 4 bases and J shed 9 bases, with 13 bases lying between them. The CDR3 totals 13 residues. Looked up from germline, CDR1 is MDHEN and CDR2 is SYDVKM. The chain's CDR3 is CASSSSGLGEQFF. CDR3 in DNA: TGTGCCAGCAGTTCCTCGGGGCTCGGTGAGCAGTTCTTC.

At least ten counts were recorded for this clonotype. The chain couples TRBV18 to TRBJ1-2; TRBD1 matches 12 bases. After removal of 3 bases from V and 6 bases from J, the junction contained 8 bases not matched to a gene. CDR1 and CDR2 (germline): KGHSH, LQKENI. This CDR3 is built from 16 residues. The CDR3 reads CASSPGTGGVGDGYTF. In DNA form, the CDR3 reads TGTGCCAGCTCACCCGGGACAGGGGGCGTCGGAGATGGCTACACCTTC.

This sequence joins TRBV7-3 and TRBJ2-7; D unclear. V was shortened by 5 bases and J by 2 bases, with 10 bases between the two germline ends. This CDR3 has 13 residues. The germline V gene has CDR1 SGHTA and CDR2 FQGTGA. In nucleotides, the CDR3 is TGTGCCAGCAGCCCTACAGTGACCTACGAGCAGTACTTC. Amino acids: CASSPTVTYEQYF.

The rearrangement uses TRBV19 and TRBJ2-1; maybe TRBD2 (6 bases). Germline CDR1 reads LNHDA; CDR2 reads SQIVND (reference sequence). Trimming removed 3 bases from V and 5 bases from J, with 11 bases in between. CDR3 length: 14 residues. The CDR3 sequence is CASSMGGGDNEQFF. The CDR3 region has the DNA TGTGCCAGTAGTATGGGAGGAGGTGACAATGAGCAGTTCTTC.

This clonotype was detected a few times. For the CDR3, the DNA is TGTGCCAGCAGCCAAGAGTTTCCGGGGTTGAGTGAAAAACTGTTTTTT. This translates into CASSQEFPGLSEKLFF. V usage is TRBV3-1 and J usage is TRBJ1-4; D gene unclear. Germline CDR1 reads LGHDT; CDR2 reads YNNKEL (reference sequence). Trimming removed 0 bases at V and 7 bases at J, with 15 bases between. The CDR3 has 16 amino acids.

This rearrangement joins TRBV6-1 to TRBJ2-3; D not certain. The CDR3 totals 9 residues. Germline V gene sequence: CDR1 MNHNS, CDR2 SASEGT. Trimming left V 0 bases short and J 11 bases short, with 0 bases between. The DNA of the CDR3 is TGTGCCAGCAGTGAAGCGCAGTATTTT. Translating gives CASSEAQYF.

For this clonotype: The junction differs from germline at one of its ends, possibly a read error. The chain recombines TRBV18 with TRBJ2-7; D gene uncertain. CDR1 and CDR2 (germline): KGHSH, LQKENI. The CDR3 is made up of 14 amino acids. In nucleotides, the CDR3 is TGTGCCAGCTTACCACGGCGGATTTCCTACGAGCAGTACTTC. As protein: CASLPRRISYEQYF.

This clonotype came up many times. The rearrangement uses TRBV12-3 or TRBV12-4 and TRBJ1-5; TRBD1 aligns across 7 bases. V dropped 2 bases and J dropped 4; count of bases not matched to a gene: 5. This CDR3 contains 15 residues. DNA of the CDR3: TGTGCCAGCAGTTTAACAGGGGTCCCTAATCAGCCCCAGCATTTT. Amino acid sequence: CASSLTGVPNQPQHF.

This clonotype was seen many times. The genes are TRBV29-1 and TRBJ1-1; no definite D call. Trimming cost V 4 bases and J 0 bases, with 9 bases left between them. The CDR3 runs 13 residues. CDR1 and CDR2 from the germline V gene are SQVTM and ANQGSEA. CDR3 sequence reads: CSVGAGLNTEAFF. The CDR3 DNA reads as TGCAGCGTTGGGGCAGGACTGAACACTGAAGCTTTCTTT.